This passage covers 15 T cell receptor beta chains from one sample sequenced in a study of blood T cell repertoires in COVID-19. Libraries were prepared by immunoSEQ multiplex PCR; TCRdb keeps only in-frame clonotypes and omits some of them. The sample consists of 150,000 to 200,000 clones, approximately 85% of them appearing once. Sequenced input: peripheral blood. The receptors derive from a woman aged 55-70 years with acute or convalescent COVID-19.

This clone has a handful of counts. V and J are TRBV7-2 and TRBJ1-2; D remains unclear. From germline, CDR1 is SGHTA and CDR2 FQGNSA. V was shortened by 5 bases and J by 2 bases, with 12 bases between the two germline ends. This CDR3 has 14 residues. CDR3 amino acids: CASSVQRVNYGYTF. DNA for the CDR3: TGTGCCAGCAGCGTCCAGAGGGTCAACTATGGCTACACCTTC. The complete variable domain, with remaining parts taken from reference TRBV7-2 and TRBJ1-2, reads GAGVSQSPSNKVTEKGKDVELRCDPISGHTALYWYRQSLGQGLEFLIYFQGNSAPDKSGLPSDRFSAERTGGSVSTLTIQRTQQEDSAVYLCASSVQRVNYGYTFGSGTRLTVV.

This rearrangement joins TRBV6-5 to TRBJ1-1; D ambiguous. Trimming took off 5 bases at V and 11 bases at J, with 15 bases between the two ends. This CDR3 contains 12 residues. Germline values: CDR1 MNHEY, CDR2 SVGAGI. Here the CDR3 DNA reads TGTGCCAGCAGTCCGCCGGGCTCGGGGGCTTTCTTT. Translated, it gives CASSPPGSGAFF.

V is TRBV3-1 (or the pseudogene TRBV3-2) and J is TRBJ2-1, with 9 bases that match TRBD2. The CDR3 is 18 residues long. V gave up 0 bases and J gave up 4 bases; unmatched junction bases: 10. Germline CDR1 LGHDT, CDR2 YNNKEL (reference sequence). The CDR3 region has the DNA TGTGCCAGCAGCCAAGATAAGCCTAGCGGGACTATATACAATGAGCAGTTCTTC. It yields the protein CASSQDKPSGTIYNEQFF.

This chain uses TRBV12-1 with TRBJ2-7; the table's D call of TRBD2 was not tested on the DNA. TRBV12-1 is recorded as a pseudogene. There are 14 residues in the CDR3. The CDR3 loop reads CASSFWRNRKMRYV. In DNA form, the CDR3 reads TGTGCCAGCAGCTTTTGGCGGAACCGAAAAATGAGGTACGTC.

The chain recombines TRBV9 with TRBJ2-7; 13 nucleotides line up with TRBD2. J lost 4 bases, V lost 0 bases, and 13 bases had no gene match. CDR3 length: 19 residues. Germline V lookup: CDR1 SGDLS, CDR2 YYNGEE. The CDR3 region is CASSVAPGGGTSGTYEQYV. The CDR3 DNA reads as TGTGCCAGCAGCGTAGCACCTGGGGGGGGGACTAGCGGGACATACGAGCAGTACGTC.

The chain carries TRBV10-3 and TRBJ1-3, with 8 bases lining up with TRBD1. After removal of 0 bases from V and 1 base from J, the junction contained 5 bases not matched to a gene. The CDR3 extends over 17 amino acids. Germline-derived CDR1 and CDR2 are ENHRY and SYGVKD. The CDR3: CAISESTRDRSGNTIYF. CDR3 nucleotide sequence: TGTGCCATCAGTGAGTCTACAAGGGACAGGTCTGGAAACACCATATATTTT.

V is TRBV10-3 and J is TRBJ2-3; 7 bases line up with TRBD2. The CDR3 has 15 residues. CDR1 is ENHRY and CDR2 is SYGVKD in the germline V gene. V trimming: 4 bases; J trimming: 2 bases; junction bases outside the gene matches: 6. This CDR3 reads CAISGSSGITDTQYF. The CDR3 DNA is TGTGCCATCAGTGGGTCTAGCGGAATCACAGATACGCAGTATTTT.

This rearrangement joins TRBV28 to TRBJ2-4; 7 nucleotides line up with TRBD1. The CDR3 consists of 14 residues. The V gene end was trimmed by 5 bases and the J gene end by 8 bases; junction bases not matched to a gene: 9. Germline V CDR1 and CDR2: MDHEN, SYDVKM. The CDR3 DNA is TGTGCCAGCAGTAACACAGGGGTGAGGGACATTCAGTACTTC. Residues: CASSNTGVRDIQYF.

This clone was counted between two and nine times. The chain employs TRBV27 and TRBJ2-7; 8 nucleotides line up with TRBD1. V was pared by 4 bases and J by 2 bases, with 10 bases of the junction left unmatched. This CDR3 contains 16 residues. Germline V CDR1 and CDR2: MNHEY, SMNVEV (reference sequence). The CDR3 nucleotides are TGTGCCAGCAGTTCCTCCTCCGGGACAGGCACCTACGAGCAGTACTTC. The encoded protein is CASSSSSGTGTYEQYF.

The chain employs TRBV29-1 and TRBJ2-5, with TRBD2 identical over 9 bases. Germline V gene sequence: CDR1 SQVTM, CDR2 ANQGSEA. V gave up 7 bases and J gave up 5 bases; unmatched junction bases: 8. The CDR3 is 13 residues long. CDR3 nucleotides: TGCAGCGGGAGGGGGACTAGCAGGGAGACCCAGTACTTC. Protein product: CSGRGTSRETQYF.

The chain recombines TRBV27 with TRBJ1-5; 7 bases match TRBD1. Per germline, CDR1 MNHEY and CDR2 SMNVEV (reference sequence). With V trimmed by 7 bases and J by 5 bases, 2 bases remained unmatched. This CDR3 comprises 12 residues. The CDR3 region has the DNA TGTGCCAGCACTACAGGGGATCAGCCCCAGCATTTT. It encodes CASTTGDQPQHF.

In its sample, this clone was seen once. V and J are TRBV7-9 and TRBJ1-2, with D hard to call. CDR3 length: 12 residues. The germline V and J ends were trimmed by 2 bases and 6 bases, with 7 bases remaining between them. The germline gives CDR1 SEHNR, CDR2 FQNEAQ (reference sequence). CDR3 DNA: TGTGCCAGCAGCTTAACTGTTAATGGCTACACCTTC. Residues: CASSLTVNGYTF.

The chain carries TRBV30 and TRBJ2-1; 15 bases align to TRBD2. The trim removed 5 bases at V and 2 bases at J, leaving 4 bases unmatched. Germline values: CDR1 GTSNPN, CDR2 SVGIG (reference sequence). The CDR3 has 16 amino acids. CDR3 nucleotides: TGTGCCTGGTCGGGACTAGCGGGAGGAACCTACAATGAGCAGTTCTTC. It encodes CAWSGLAGGTYNEQFF.

The chain employs TRBV9 and TRBJ1-3; unclear D gene. CDR3 length: 14 amino acids. CDR1 is SGDLS and CDR2 is YYNGEE in the germline V gene. Trimming took off 3 bases at V and 1 base at J, with 8 bases between the two ends. The CDR3 DNA sequence: TGTGCCAGCAGCGAGAGGGTTTCTGGAAACACCATATATTTT. It encodes CASSERVSGNTIYF.

The chain combines TRBV6-1 with TRBJ1-2; D unresolved. There are 15 residues in the CDR3. Germline CDR1 reads MNHNS; CDR2 reads SASEGT. The V end lost 1 base, the J end lost 1 base, and 10 bases lay between the germline ends. This chain's CDR3 is CASSEGVTLNYGYTF. The CDR3 DNA follows: TGTGCCAGCAGTGAAGGAGTGACACTTAACTATGGCTACACCTTC.